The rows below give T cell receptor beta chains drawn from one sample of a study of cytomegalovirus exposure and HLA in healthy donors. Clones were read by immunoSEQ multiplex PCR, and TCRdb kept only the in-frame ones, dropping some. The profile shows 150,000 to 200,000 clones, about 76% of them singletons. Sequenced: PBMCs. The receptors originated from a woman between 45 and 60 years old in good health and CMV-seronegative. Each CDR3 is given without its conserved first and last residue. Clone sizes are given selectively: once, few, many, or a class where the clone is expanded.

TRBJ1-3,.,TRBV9,ASSQQPGLLSGNTIY
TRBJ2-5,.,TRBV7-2,ASSLNPSGRETQY
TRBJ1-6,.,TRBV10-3,AISSQGADSPLH
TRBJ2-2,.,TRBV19,ASSGQGNTGELF
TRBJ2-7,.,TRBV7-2,ASSLDSGSSYEQY
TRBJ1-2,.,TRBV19,ASKRTMTGGEYGYT
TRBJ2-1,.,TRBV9,ASSGGQGLMDGDNEQF
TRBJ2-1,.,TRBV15,ATSRGGSSYNEQF
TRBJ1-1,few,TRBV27,ASRALNTEAF
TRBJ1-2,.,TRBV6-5,ASSYLQGFYGYT